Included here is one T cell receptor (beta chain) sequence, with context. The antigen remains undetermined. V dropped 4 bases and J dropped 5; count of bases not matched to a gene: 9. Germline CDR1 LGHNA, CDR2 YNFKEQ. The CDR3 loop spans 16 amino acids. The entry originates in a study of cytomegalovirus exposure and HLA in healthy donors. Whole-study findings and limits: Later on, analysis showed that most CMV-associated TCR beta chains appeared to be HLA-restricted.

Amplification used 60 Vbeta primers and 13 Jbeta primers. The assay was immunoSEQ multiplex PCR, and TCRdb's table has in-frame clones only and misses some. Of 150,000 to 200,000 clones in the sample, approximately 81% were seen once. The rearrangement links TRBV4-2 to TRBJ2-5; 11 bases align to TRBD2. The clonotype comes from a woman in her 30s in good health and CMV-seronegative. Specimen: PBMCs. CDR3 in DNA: TGTGCCAGCAGCCGACCCGGGACTAGCGGTGGGGAGACCCAGTACTTC. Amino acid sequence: CASSRPGTSGGETQYF.